This T cell receptor (beta chain) was found in a study of response to subunit inactivated influenza vaccine. The table lists this clonotype with a few counts. This CDR3 is built from 15 residues. V was cut by 0 bases and J by 5 bases, with 8 bases left in between. From germline, CDR1 is LNHNV and CDR2 YYDKDF (reference sequence). TCRdb reprocessed the RT-PCR reads via MiXCR and lists one record per CDR3 protein. Of more than 450,000 distinct CDR3 sequences listed, roughly 12% are singletons. These data are also associated with another study on T cells expressing NK-cell markers. As that study records: As the method of synthesis, 5'RACE template switching with UMIs yielded TCR beta cDNA. In sorted CD3+CD56+NKG2C+, CD3+CD56+NKG2C- and CD3+CD56-NKG2C+ T cells, TCR beta repertoires were obtained.

This rearrangement joins TRBV15 to TRBJ1-6; D perhaps matches TRBD1 (5 bases). This sample comprised PBMCs from blood, obtained on the day of vaccination. The sequence was collected from a man aged 45-65 years who received an inactivated influenza vaccine. CDR3 protein: CATSRDKGHNSPLHF. The CDR3 nucleotides read TGTGCCACCAGCAGAGATAAGGGACATAATTCACCCCTCCACTTT.